This T cell receptor beta chain was found in a study of blood T cell repertoires in COVID-19. Clones were sequenced by immunoSEQ multiplex PCR, and TCRdb holds only the in-frame ones, with some missing. The sample holds over 200,000 clones, around 85% seen once. V lost 6 bases and J 10 bases, leaving 24 bases between the germline ends. The CDR3 is 16 residues long. Germline values: CDR1 LNHDA, CDR2 SQIVND (reference sequence). Sequenced input: PBMCs or T cells enriched from blood (not recorded which). The TCR was taken from a woman in her forties or fifties in a cohort exposed to, infected with or recovered from COVID-19 (not recorded which). The rearrangement links TRBV19 to TRBJ1-4; tentative D call: TRBD1 (6 bases). CDR3 in amino acids: CASSDTSGERGGKLFF. In nucleotides, the CDR3 is TGTGCCAGTAGCGATACCTCAGGGGAACGGGGTGGAAAACTGTTTTTT. Filled out from reference TRBV19 and TRBJ1-4, the complete variable domain reads DGGITQSPKYLFRKEGQNVTLSCEQNLNHDAMYWYRQDPGQGLRLIYYSQIVNDFQKGDIAEGYSVSREKKESFPLTVTSAQKNPTAFYLCASSDTSGERGGKLFFGSGTQLSVL.